This T cell receptor beta chain was captured by sequencing in a study of shared clonotypes between healthy human individuals. The V and J ends lost 4 bases and 0 bases respectively, with 12 bases between them. The CDR3 spans 15 residues. Germline V gene data show CDR1 as MNHEY and CDR2 as SVGAGI. Sequenced by immunoSEQ multiplex PCR; TCRdb stores in-frame clones only, minus some. The sample contains approximately 2.5 million clones, approximately 93% of which appear only once. Negatively enriched CD4+ T cells were divided by CD45RA into naive and memory. This sequence originates from a man between 18 and 35 years old in good health. Some clones in this sample may be carry-over from other donors' samples. The V gene is TRBV6-5, the J gene TRBJ1-1; D is unclear. Sequencing was done on a sample of naive CD4+ T cells from PBMCs. This sample's subset: CD45RA+ positively selected. The CDR3: CASSFGGALNTEAFF. The CDR3 DNA is TGTGCCAGCAGTTTTGGAGGTGCATTGAACACTGAAGCTTTCTTT.